This T cell receptor beta chain was found in a study of blood T cell repertoires in COVID-19. Study background: Sites across the United States, Italy and Spain contributed samples from acute and convalescent COVID-19. PBMCs, B-cell-depleted T cells, or T cells provided the cDNA or gDNA that made up the material.

Some clones are missing from TCRdb's copy, which holds only in-frame ones; the method was immunoSEQ multiplex PCR. The data hold hundreds of thousands of clones, with approximately 89% observed a single time. The sample consisted of peripheral blood. The TCR originated in a woman aged 60-75 years with acute or convalescent COVID-19.

The CDR3 coding sequence is TGTGCCAGCAGTCGGACAGGGCAATTGGAAGCTTTCTTT. Translating gives CASSRTGQLEAFF. The chain employs TRBV12-3 or TRBV12-4 and TRBJ1-1; 8 bases are a match to TRBD1. After removal of 5 bases from V and 8 bases from J, the junction contained 7 bases not matched to a gene. The CDR3 consists of 13 residues.